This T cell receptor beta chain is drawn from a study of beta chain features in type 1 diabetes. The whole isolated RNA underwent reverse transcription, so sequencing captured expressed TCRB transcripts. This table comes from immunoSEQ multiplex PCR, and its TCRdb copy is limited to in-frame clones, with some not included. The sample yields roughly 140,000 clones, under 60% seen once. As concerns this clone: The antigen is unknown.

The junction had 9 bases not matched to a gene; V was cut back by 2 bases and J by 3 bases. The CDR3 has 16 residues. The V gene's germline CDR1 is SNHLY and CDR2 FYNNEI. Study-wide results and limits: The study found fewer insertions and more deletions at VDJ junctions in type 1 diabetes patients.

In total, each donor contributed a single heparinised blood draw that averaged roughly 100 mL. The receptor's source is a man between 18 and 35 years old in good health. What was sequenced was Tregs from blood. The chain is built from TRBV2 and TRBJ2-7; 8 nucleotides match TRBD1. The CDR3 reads CASSEPRTGFVYEQYF. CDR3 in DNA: TGTGCCAGCAGTGAACCCCGGACAGGGTTCGTCTACGAGCAGTACTTC.